These T cell receptor beta chains were read from a single sample in a study of technical replicates of blood from a handful of donors. TCRdb's table, derived via immunoSEQ multiplex PCR, lists solely in-frame clones and lacks some. The sample consists of approximately 73,000 clones, around nine tenths of them appearing once. The sample was T cells isolated from PBMCs. These receptors originate from a human donor in good health. The CDR3 runs from the conserved cysteine through the conserved F or W. The order of the fields is J gene, clone size, V gene, D gene, CDR3 DNA, CDR3 protein. D genes are given only for firm matches. Size values are once, few and many counts, or a class for expanded clones, and some rows have none.

J gene: TRBJ2-7
clone size: few
V gene: TRBV11-3
D gene: NA
CDR3 DNA: TGTGCCAGCAGCTTAGGCGGCACGTCCTACGAGCAGTACTTC
CDR3 protein: CASSLGGTSYEQYF

J gene: TRBJ2-7
clone size: NA
V gene: TRBV29-1
D gene: NA
CDR3 DNA: TGCAGCGGGACTATTTCCTACGAGCAGTACTTC
CDR3 protein: CSGTISYEQYF

J gene: TRBJ1-1
clone size: NA
V gene: TRBV9
D gene: NA
CDR3 DNA: TGTGCCAGCAGCGGATCTATGAACACTGAAGCTTTCTTT
CDR3 protein: CASSGSMNTEAFF

J gene: TRBJ2-7
clone size: NA
V gene: TRBV19
D gene: NA
CDR3 DNA: TGTGCCAGTGGGACTCTAGGGGAGCAGTACTTC
CDR3 protein: CASGTLGEQYF

J gene: TRBJ2-3
clone size: NA
V gene: TRBV29-1
D gene: NA
CDR3 DNA: TGCAGCTATATTTCTAGCACAGATACGCAGTATTTT
CDR3 protein: CSYISSTDTQYF

J gene: TRBJ2-7
clone size: NA
V gene: TRBV30
D gene: NA
CDR3 DNA: TGTGCCTGGGGTAGCGGCTACCCTGCCGAGCAGTACTTC
CDR3 protein: CAWGSGYPAEQYF

J gene: TRBJ2-7
clone size: NA
V gene: TRBV5-4
D gene: NA
CDR3 DNA: TGTGCCAGCAGCCTGGACCGGTTCGAGCAGTACTTC
CDR3 protein: CASSLDRFEQYF

J gene: TRBJ2-3
clone size: few
V gene: TRBV25-1
D gene: TRBD2
CDR3 DNA: TGTGCCAGCAGTCCCCCTAGCGGGATCACAGATACGCAGTATTTT
CDR3 protein: CASSPPSGITDTQYF

J gene: TRBJ2-3
clone size: NA
V gene: TRBV9
D gene: NA
CDR3 DNA: TGTGCCAGCAGCGTCTTAGTCACAGATACGCAGTATTTT
CDR3 protein: CASSVLVTDTQYF

J gene: TRBJ1-2
clone size: NA
V gene: TRBV19
D gene: NA
CDR3 DNA: TGTGCCAGTAGTTCTACCGGTTCGTACTATGGCTACACCTTC
CDR3 protein: CASSSTGSYYGYTF

J gene: TRBJ1-1
clone size: NA
V gene: TRBV7-3
D gene: NA
CDR3 DNA: TGTGCCAGCAGCTTAACAGGAGGTGAAGCTTTCTTT
CDR3 protein: CASSLTGGEAFF

J gene: TRBJ1-1
clone size: NA
V gene: TRBV2
D gene: TRBD1
CDR3 DNA: TGTGCCAGCAGTATTGGACAGGGTCTTTTTTTGAACACTGAAGCTTTCTTT
CDR3 protein: CASSIGQGLFLNTEAFF

J gene: TRBJ1-2
clone size: NA
V gene: TRBV6-1
D gene: NA
CDR3 DNA: TGTGCCATCCGGGGGGAGGACTATGGCTACACCTTC
CDR3 protein: CAIRGEDYGYTF

J gene: TRBJ2-7
clone size: NA
V gene: TRBV2
D gene: TRBD2
CDR3 DNA: TGTGCCAGCATACCTAGCGGGAGTGGCGAGCAGTACTTC
CDR3 protein: CASIPSGSGEQYF

J gene: TRBJ1-3
clone size: NA
V gene: TRBV11-2
D gene: TRBD1
CDR3 DNA: TGTGCCAGCAGCTTGCCTAGGGGGCAGGACACCATATATTTT
CDR3 protein: CASSLPRGQDTIYF

J gene: TRBJ2-1
clone size: NA
V gene: TRBV30
D gene: NA
CDR3 DNA: TGTGCCTGGAGCTCTCAGGCGCACGAGCAGTTCTTC
CDR3 protein: CAWSSQAHEQFF

J gene: TRBJ2-1
clone size: NA
V gene: TRBV4-1
D gene: NA
CDR3 DNA: TGCGCCAGCGGTATGCCGGTCTCTGCCTACGGGCAGTTCTTC
CDR3 protein: CASGMPVSAYGQFF

J gene: TRBJ2-6
clone size: NA
V gene: TRBV30
D gene: NA
CDR3 DNA: TGTGCCTGGAGTGTAGGAACGGGAGGGGCCAACGTCCTGACTTTC
CDR3 protein: CAWSVGTGGANVLTF

J gene: TRBJ2-5
clone size: NA
V gene: TRBV4-1
D gene: NA
CDR3 DNA: TGCGCCAGCAGCCAAGTACGAGGGAATTCAGAGACCCAGTACTTC
CDR3 protein: CASSQVRGNSETQYF

J gene: TRBJ2-5
clone size: NA
V gene: TRBV4-2
D gene: TRBD1
CDR3 DNA: TGTGCCAGCAGCCAACTACAGGGGGCGACCCAAGAGACCCAGTACTTC
CDR3 protein: CASSQLQGATQETQYF

J gene: TRBJ2-1
clone size: NA
V gene: TRBV30
D gene: TRBD2
CDR3 DNA: TGTGCCTGGAGTGTTCTAGCGGGAGGGCCCGGTGAGCAGTTCTTC
CDR3 protein: CAWSVLAGGPGEQFF

J gene: TRBJ2-7
clone size: NA
V gene: TRBV6-6
D gene: TRBD1
CDR3 DNA: TGTGCCAGCAGTTACGAGGGGGCTTACTACGAGCAGTACTTC
CDR3 protein: CASSYEGAYYEQYF

J gene: TRBJ2-5
clone size: NA
V gene: TRBV18
D gene: TRBD1
CDR3 DNA: TGTGCCAGCTCACGATCACGGGACAGGACACAAGAGACCCAGTACTTC
CDR3 protein: CASSRSRDRTQETQYF

J gene: TRBJ2-1
clone size: NA
V gene: TRBV7-6
D gene: TRBD2
CDR3 DNA: TGTGCCAGCAGCTCGGGACTAGCGGGAACGATCTCCTACAATGAGCAGTTCTTC
CDR3 protein: CASSSGLAGTISYNEQFF

J gene: TRBJ2-3
clone size: NA
V gene: TRBV5-6
D gene: TRBD1
CDR3 DNA: TGTGCCAGCATTGGCCGGGACAGGGGCACAGATACGCAGTATTTT
CDR3 protein: CASIGRDRGTDTQYF

J gene: TRBJ1-3
clone size: once
V gene: TRBV4-2
D gene: TRBD1
CDR3 DNA: TGTGCCAGCAGTGGGACAGGGAGTAACACCATATATTTT
CDR3 protein: CASSGTGSNTIYF

J gene: TRBJ1-3
clone size: NA
V gene: TRBV30
D gene: NA
CDR3 DNA: TGTGCCTGGAGTTTAGCCGAAAACACCATATATTTT
CDR3 protein: CAWSLAENTIYF

J gene: TRBJ2-2
clone size: NA
V gene: TRBV5-5
D gene: NA
CDR3 DNA: TGTGCCAGCAGCTTGGACAGGCCCACCGGGGAGCTGTTTTTT
CDR3 protein: CASSLDRPTGELFF

J gene: TRBJ2-5
clone size: NA
V gene: TRBV13
D gene: TRBD1
CDR3 DNA: TGTGCCAGCAGCCTACAGGGGGCTTGGGAGACCCAGTACTTC
CDR3 protein: CASSLQGAWETQYF

J gene: TRBJ1-5
clone size: NA
V gene: TRBV27
D gene: NA
CDR3 DNA: TGTGCCAGCAGCCAGGGCCGCAATCAGCCCCAGCATTTT
CDR3 protein: CASSQGRNQPQHF

J gene: TRBJ2-6
clone size: NA
V gene: TRBV15
D gene: NA
CDR3 DNA: TGTGCCACCAGCAGGGGGCCCCCTTTTGGGGCCAACGTCCTGACTTTC
CDR3 protein: CATSRGPPFGANVLTF

J gene: TRBJ2-1
clone size: NA
V gene: TRBV30
D gene: TRBD2
CDR3 DNA: TGTGCCTGGAGTGTGGGACTAGCGGGACTCTACAATGAGCAGTTCTTC
CDR3 protein: CAWSVGLAGLYNEQFF

J gene: TRBJ1-2
clone size: NA
V gene: TRBV19
D gene: NA
CDR3 DNA: TGTGCCAGTAGTGGAGGGGCCGGTGGCTACACCTTC
CDR3 protein: CASSGGAGGYTF

J gene: TRBJ2-7
clone size: medium-sized
V gene: TRBV25-1
D gene: TRBD2
CDR3 DNA: TGTGCCAGCGGACTAGCGGGAAACTACGAGCAGTACTTC
CDR3 protein: CASGLAGNYEQYF

J gene: TRBJ1-1
clone size: NA
V gene: TRBV9
D gene: NA
CDR3 DNA: TGTGCCAGCAGCGTAGGGGGAGAATGGACTGAAGCTTTCTTT
CDR3 protein: CASSVGGEWTEAFF

J gene: TRBJ1-2
clone size: NA
V gene: TRBV11-2
D gene: TRBD1
CDR3 DNA: TGTGCCAGCAGCCCCAGGGCCGGACAGGGGTATGGCTACACCTTC
CDR3 protein: CASSPRAGQGYGYTF

J gene: TRBJ2-7
clone size: NA
V gene: TRBV29-1
D gene: NA
CDR3 DNA: TGCAGCGTTGAAGTGGGACACCCCTCCTACGAGCAGTACTTC
CDR3 protein: CSVEVGHPSYEQYF

J gene: TRBJ2-2
clone size: NA
V gene: TRBV14
D gene: TRBD2
CDR3 DNA: TGTGCCAGCAGCCAGGGACTAGCGACCGGGGAGCTGTTTTTT
CDR3 protein: CASSQGLATGELFF

J gene: TRBJ2-1
clone size: NA
V gene: TRBV7-3
D gene: TRBD2
CDR3 DNA: TGTGCCAGCAGCTTATATCCTAGCGGCAATGAGCAGTTCTTC
CDR3 protein: CASSLYPSGNEQFF

J gene: TRBJ1-2
clone size: NA
V gene: TRBV6-5
D gene: NA
CDR3 DNA: TGTGCCAGCAGCCCACTTTGGGAGGGGAACGGCTACACCTTC
CDR3 protein: CASSPLWEGNGYTF

J gene: TRBJ2-1
clone size: NA
V gene: TRBV9
D gene: NA
CDR3 DNA: TGTGCCAGCAGCTCTACCGGGACTGGGTTCCTGAATGAGCAGTTCTTC
CDR3 protein: CASSSTGTGFLNEQFF

J gene: TRBJ1-1
clone size: NA
V gene: TRBV5-6
D gene: NA
CDR3 DNA: TGTGCCAGCAGCGAGGCGGCCCCCGGAGGCGGTGAAGCTTTCTTT
CDR3 protein: CASSEAAPGGGEAFF

J gene: TRBJ2-2
clone size: NA
V gene: TRBV19
D gene: TRBD2
CDR3 DNA: TGTGCCAGTAGTCAACTAGCGGGGCTAGGCGGGGAGCTGTTTTTT
CDR3 protein: CASSQLAGLGGELFF

J gene: TRBJ2-7
clone size: NA
V gene: TRBV27
D gene: NA
CDR3 DNA: TGTGCCAGCAGTTTGGGACAAAACCTCTACGAGCAGTACTTC
CDR3 protein: CASSLGQNLYEQYF

J gene: TRBJ2-7
clone size: NA
V gene: TRBV7-7
D gene: NA
CDR3 DNA: TGTGCTAGCAGCCCTAAGGTGGACACCTCTGCCTACGAGCAGTACTTC
CDR3 protein: CASSPKVDTSAYEQYF

J gene: TRBJ1-1
clone size: NA
V gene: TRBV9
D gene: TRBD1
CDR3 DNA: TGTGCCAGCAGCGTAGGAGGTTTACAGGGGGGTGAAGCTTTCTTT
CDR3 protein: CASSVGGLQGGEAFF

J gene: TRBJ2-5
clone size: NA
V gene: TRBV27
D gene: NA
CDR3 DNA: TGTGCCAGCAGTGTACGACAGGCACAAGAGACCCAGTACTTC
CDR3 protein: CASSVRQAQETQYF

J gene: TRBJ2-7
clone size: NA
V gene: TRBV11-2
D gene: NA
CDR3 DNA: TGTGCCAGCAGCTTTAGTGGGGGGGGCGGGCGAGAATCCTACGAGCAGTACTTC
CDR3 protein: CASSFSGGGGRESYEQYF

J gene: TRBJ2-3
clone size: NA
V gene: TRBV4-1
D gene: NA
CDR3 DNA: TGCGCCAGCAGCCATCCCACAGGGACAGATACGCAGTATTTT
CDR3 protein: CASSHPTGTDTQYF

J gene: TRBJ2-7
clone size: NA
V gene: TRBV11-2
D gene: TRBD2
CDR3 DNA: TGTGCCAGCAGCGAGGACAGGGCTCTAGCGGGAGTGAACGACGAGCAGTACTTC
CDR3 protein: CASSEDRALAGVNDEQYF